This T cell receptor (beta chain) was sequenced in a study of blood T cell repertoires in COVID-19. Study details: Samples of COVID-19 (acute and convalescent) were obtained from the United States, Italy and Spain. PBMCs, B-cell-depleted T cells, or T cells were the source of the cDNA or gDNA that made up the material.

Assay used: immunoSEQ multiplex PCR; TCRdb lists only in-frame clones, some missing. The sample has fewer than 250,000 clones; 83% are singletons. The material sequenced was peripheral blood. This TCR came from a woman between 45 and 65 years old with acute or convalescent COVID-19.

The CDR3 here is CASSPHGGETQYF. The DNA of the CDR3 is TGTGCCAGCAGCCCGCACGGCGGAGAGACCCAGTACTTC. The rearrangement links TRBV3-1 (or the pseudogene TRBV3-2) to TRBJ2-5; D gene uncertain. The CDR3 is 13 residues long. Germline V gene lookup returns CDR1 LGHDT and CDR2 YNNKEL (reference sequence). The germline V and J ends were trimmed by 4 bases and 4 bases, with 10 bases remaining between them.